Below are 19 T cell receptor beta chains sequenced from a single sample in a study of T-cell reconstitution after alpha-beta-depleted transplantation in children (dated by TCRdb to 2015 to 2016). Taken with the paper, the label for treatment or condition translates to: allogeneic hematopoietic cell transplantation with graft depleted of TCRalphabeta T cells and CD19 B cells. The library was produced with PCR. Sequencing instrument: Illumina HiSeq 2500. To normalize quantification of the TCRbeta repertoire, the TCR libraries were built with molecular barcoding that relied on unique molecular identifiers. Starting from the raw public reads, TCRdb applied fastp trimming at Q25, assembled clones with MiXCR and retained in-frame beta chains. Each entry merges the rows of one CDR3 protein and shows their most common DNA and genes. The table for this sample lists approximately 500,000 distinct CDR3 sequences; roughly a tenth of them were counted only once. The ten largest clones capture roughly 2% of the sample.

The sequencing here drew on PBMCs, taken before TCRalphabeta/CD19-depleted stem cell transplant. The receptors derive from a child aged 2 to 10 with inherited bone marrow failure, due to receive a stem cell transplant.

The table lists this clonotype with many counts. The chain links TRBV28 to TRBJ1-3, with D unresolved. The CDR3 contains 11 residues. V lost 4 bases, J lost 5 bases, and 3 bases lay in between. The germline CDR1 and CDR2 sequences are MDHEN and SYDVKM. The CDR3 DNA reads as TGTGCCAGCAGTTGGCGAAACACCATATATTTT. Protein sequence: CASSWRNTIYF.

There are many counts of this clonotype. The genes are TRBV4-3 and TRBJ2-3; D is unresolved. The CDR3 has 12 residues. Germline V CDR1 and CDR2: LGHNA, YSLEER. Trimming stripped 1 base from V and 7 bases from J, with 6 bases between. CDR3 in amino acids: CASSQGPNTQYF. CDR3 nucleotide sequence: TGCGCCAGCAGCCAAGGACCTAATACGCAGTATTTT.

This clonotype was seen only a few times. CDR3 coding DNA: TGTGCCAGCAGCCCGGGGACTAGTGGGGGGAATTGGCAAAAATTGTTTCAGTACTTC. This codes for CASSPGTSGGNWQKLFQYF. The chain is built from TRBV12-3 or TRBV12-4 and TRBJ2-4; 8 bases are a match to TRBD2. The CDR3 contains 19 residues. V was pared by 6 bases and J by 11 bases, with 27 bases of the junction left unmatched.

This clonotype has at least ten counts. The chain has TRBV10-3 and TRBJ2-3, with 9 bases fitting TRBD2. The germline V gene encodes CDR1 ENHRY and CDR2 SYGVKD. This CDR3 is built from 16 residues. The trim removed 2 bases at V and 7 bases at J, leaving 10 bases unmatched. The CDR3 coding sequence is TGTGCCATCAGTGAGATTCGGGCTAGCGGGACTTATACGCAGTATTTT. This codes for CAISEIRASGTYTQYF.

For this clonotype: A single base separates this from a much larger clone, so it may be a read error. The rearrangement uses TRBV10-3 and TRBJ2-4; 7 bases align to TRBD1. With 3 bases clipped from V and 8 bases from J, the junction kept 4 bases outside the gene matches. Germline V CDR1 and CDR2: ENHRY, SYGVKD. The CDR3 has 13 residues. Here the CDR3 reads CAISDCDRDIQYF. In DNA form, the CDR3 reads TGTGCCATCAGTGACTGTGACAGGGACATTCAGTACTTC.

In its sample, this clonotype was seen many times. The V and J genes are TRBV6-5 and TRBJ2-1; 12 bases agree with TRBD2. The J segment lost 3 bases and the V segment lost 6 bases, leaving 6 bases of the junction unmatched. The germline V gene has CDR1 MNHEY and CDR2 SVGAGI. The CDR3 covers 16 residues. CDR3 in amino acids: CASSARLAGDYNEQFF. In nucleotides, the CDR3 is TGTGCCAGCAGCGCCAGACTAGCGGGAGACTACAATGAGCAGTTCTTC.

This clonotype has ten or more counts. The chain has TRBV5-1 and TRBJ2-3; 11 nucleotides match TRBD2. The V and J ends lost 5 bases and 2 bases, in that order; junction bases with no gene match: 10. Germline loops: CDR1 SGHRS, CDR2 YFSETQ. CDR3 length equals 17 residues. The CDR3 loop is CASSWELAGANTDTQYF. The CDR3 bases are TGCGCCAGCAGTTGGGAACTAGCGGGAGCAAACACAGATACGCAGTATTTT.

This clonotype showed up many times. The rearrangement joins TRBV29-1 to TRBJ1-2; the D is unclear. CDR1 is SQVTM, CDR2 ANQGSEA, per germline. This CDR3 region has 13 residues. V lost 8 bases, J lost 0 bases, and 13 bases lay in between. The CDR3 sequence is CSITEGANYGYTF. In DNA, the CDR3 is TGCAGCATAACCGAGGGTGCTAACTATGGCTACACCTTC. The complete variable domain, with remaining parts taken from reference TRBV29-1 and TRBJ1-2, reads SAVISQKPSRDICQRGTSLTIQCQVDSQVTMMFWYRQQPGQSLTLIATANQGSEATYESGFVIDKFPISRPNLTFSTLTVSNMSPEDSSIYLCSITEGANYGYTFGSGTRLTVV.

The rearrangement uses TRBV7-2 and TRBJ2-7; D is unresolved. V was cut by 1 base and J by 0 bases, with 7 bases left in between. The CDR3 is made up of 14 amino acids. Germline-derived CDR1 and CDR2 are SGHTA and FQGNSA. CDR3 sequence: CASSLGVISYEQYF. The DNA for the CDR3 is TGTGCCAGCAGCTTAGGAGTTATCTCCTACGAGCAGTACTTC. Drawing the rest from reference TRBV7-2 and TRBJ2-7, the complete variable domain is GAGVSQSPSNKVTEKGKDVELRCDPISGHTALYWYRQSLGQGLEFLIYFQGNSAPDKSGLPSDRFSAERTGGSVSTLTIQRTQQEDSAVYLCASSLGVISYEQYFGPGTRLTVT.

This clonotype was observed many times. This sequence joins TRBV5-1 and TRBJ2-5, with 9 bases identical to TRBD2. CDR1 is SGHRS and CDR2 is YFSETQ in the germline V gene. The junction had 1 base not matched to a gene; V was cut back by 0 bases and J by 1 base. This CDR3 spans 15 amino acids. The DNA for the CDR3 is TGCGCCAGCAGCTTGGGACTAGCGGTCCAAGAGACCCAGTACTTC. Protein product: CASSLGLAVQETQYF.

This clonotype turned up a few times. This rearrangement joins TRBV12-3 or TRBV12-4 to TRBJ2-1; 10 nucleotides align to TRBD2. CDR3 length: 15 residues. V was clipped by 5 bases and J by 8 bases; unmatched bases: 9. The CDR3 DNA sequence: TGTGCCAGCAGTCCAAGCGGGAGGGCCCTCTATGAGCAGTTCTTC. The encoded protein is CASSPSGRALYEQFF.

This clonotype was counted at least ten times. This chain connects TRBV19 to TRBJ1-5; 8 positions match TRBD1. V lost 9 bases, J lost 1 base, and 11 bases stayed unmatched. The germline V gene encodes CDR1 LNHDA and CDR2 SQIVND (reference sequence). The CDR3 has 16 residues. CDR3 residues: CASQGGQGWSNQPQHF. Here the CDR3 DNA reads TGTGCCAGCCAAGGAGGACAGGGATGGAGCAATCAGCCCCAGCATTTT.

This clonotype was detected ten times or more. CDR3 residues: CASSFGEQFF. The CDR3 DNA sequence: TGTGCCAGCAGTTTCGGTGAGCAGTTCTTC. This chain links TRBV12-3 or TRBV12-4 with TRBJ2-1; no firm D call. V was shortened by 3 bases and J by 9 bases, with 3 bases between the two germline ends. The CDR3 is 10 amino acids.

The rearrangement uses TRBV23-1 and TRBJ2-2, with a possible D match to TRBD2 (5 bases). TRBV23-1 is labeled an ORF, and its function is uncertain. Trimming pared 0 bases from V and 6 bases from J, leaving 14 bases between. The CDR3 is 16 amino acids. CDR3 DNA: TGCGCCAGCAGTCAATCGACCGGGAAGGTGGCCGGGGAGCTGTTTTTT. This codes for CASSQSTGKVAGELFF.

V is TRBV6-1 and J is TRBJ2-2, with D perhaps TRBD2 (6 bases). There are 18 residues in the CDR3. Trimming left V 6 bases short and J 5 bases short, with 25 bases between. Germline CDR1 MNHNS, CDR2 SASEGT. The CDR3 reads CASRPPGSGGTGTGELFF. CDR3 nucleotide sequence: TGTGCCAGCAGGCCCCCGGGATCAGGAGGGACGGGTACCGGGGAGCTGTTTTTT.

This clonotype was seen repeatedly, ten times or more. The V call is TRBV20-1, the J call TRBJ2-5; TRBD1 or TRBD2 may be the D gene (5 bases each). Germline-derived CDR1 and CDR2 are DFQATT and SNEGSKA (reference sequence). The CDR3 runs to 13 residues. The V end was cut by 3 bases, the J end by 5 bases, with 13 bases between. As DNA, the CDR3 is TGCAGTGCTAGTAAGGGCGAGGGGGAGACCCAGTACTTC. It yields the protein CSASKGEGETQYF.

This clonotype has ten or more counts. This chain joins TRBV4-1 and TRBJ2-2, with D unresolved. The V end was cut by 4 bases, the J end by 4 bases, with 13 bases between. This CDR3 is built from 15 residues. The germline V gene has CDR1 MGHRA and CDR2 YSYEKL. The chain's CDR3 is CASSPLGLGTGELFF. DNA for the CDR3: TGCGCCAGCAGCCCTCTTGGCTTGGGCACCGGGGAGCTGTTTTTT.

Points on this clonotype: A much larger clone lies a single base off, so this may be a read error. For the CDR3, the DNA is TGCGCCAGCAGCTCGGGGAGCAACAATGAGCAGTTCTTC. Protein sequence: CASSSGSNNEQFF. The chain is built from TRBV5-1 and TRBJ2-1, with D maybe TRBD2 (5 bases). The V end was cut by 3 bases, the J end by 5 bases, with 9 bases between. Looked up from germline, CDR1 is SGHRS and CDR2 is YFSETQ. This CDR3 contains 13 residues. The full variable domain, in which reference TRBV5-1 and TRBJ2-1 provide the parts outside the CDR3, is KAGVTQTPRYLIKTRGQQVTLSCSPISGHRSVSWYQQTPGQGLQFLFEYFSETQRNKGNFPGRFSGRQFSNSRSEMNVSTLELGDSALYLCASSSGSNNEQFFGPGTRLTVL.

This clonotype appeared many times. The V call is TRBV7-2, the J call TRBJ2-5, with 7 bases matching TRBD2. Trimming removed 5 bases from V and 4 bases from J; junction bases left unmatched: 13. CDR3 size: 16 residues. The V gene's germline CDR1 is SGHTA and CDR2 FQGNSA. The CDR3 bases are TGTGCCAGCAGCCCCCAGTTTCAGGGAGGGCCAGAGACCCAGTACTTC. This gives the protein CASSPQFQGGPETQYF.